The subject of this entry is one T cell receptor beta chain. No antigen is known for it. CDR3 length equals 13 residues. The germline CDR1 and CDR2 sequences are ENHRY and SYGVKD. Losses at the gene ends were 10 bases for V and 11 bases for J; bases not matched to a gene: 13. Relapse after autologous stem cell transplantation occurred in every patient, and brentuximab vedotin exposure varied. These data belong to a study of PD-1 blockade in classical Hodgkin lymphoma. Study-wide points: A significant rise in TCR diversity was seen by C4D1 for CD4+ cells but not for CD8+ cells. Initiation of nivolumab under 1 year after ASCT led to exclusion of patients. Compared with healthy donors, newly diagnosed patients reportedly showed lower baseline TCR diversity. What caused the repertoire differences, perhaps disease activity or prior therapy, remains undefined.

The protocol was immunoSEQ multiplex PCR, while the TCRdb copy is restricted to in-frame clones and leaves out a portion. The table lists roughly 41,000 clones, around 88% of them singletons. The sequences come from peripheral blood mononuclear cells (PBMCs), collected before the second cycle of nivolumab. This chain uses TRBV10-3 with TRBJ2-5; 10 nucleotides match TRBD2. The TCR was taken from a human donor with classical Hodgkin lymphoma. The CDR3 protein is CATQWLVSGGQYF. For the CDR3, the DNA is TGTGCCACCCAATGGTTGGTTAGCGGGGGGCAGTACTTC.